The T cell receptor (beta chain) described here comes from a study of T cell responses to AZD1222 COVID-19 vaccine. Study-level results: Seropositive AZD1222 recipients at baseline numbered only five or six. In a largely white British group with more females than males, clonal diversity was possibly underestimated. A reported finding is that nearly half of spike-specific TCRs target unmutated variant regions.

Regarding this clone: What it binds is not known.

The germline V gene has CDR1 SGHRS and CDR2 YFSETQ. V trimming: 2 bases; J trimming: 7 bases; junction bases outside the gene matches: 5. The CDR3 consists of 14 residues. Assay: immunoSEQ multiplex PCR; the TCRdb copy retains only in-frame clones and omits some. Of about 120,000 clones in the sample, about nine tenths are singletons; the top ten hold 6% to 9%. This receptor was taken from an adult in good health. This chain joins TRBV5-1 and TRBJ2-1; 8 bases fit TRBD2. Specimen: peripheral blood, collected on day 0 of AZD1222 vaccination. The DNA of the CDR3 is TGCGCCAGCAGCTTACCTAGCGGGCCAAATGAGCAGTTCTTC. Translation: CASSLPSGPNEQFF. Full variable domain (remainder filled in from reference TRBV5-1 and TRBJ2-1): KAGVTQTPRYLIKTRGQQVTLSCSPISGHRSVSWYQQTPGQGLQFLFEYFSETQRNKGNFPGRFSGRQFSNSRSEMNVSTLELGDSALYLCASSLPSGPNEQFFGPGTRLTVL.